The 27 T cell receptor beta chains given below trace back to one sample, sequenced in a study of T-cell reconstitution after alpha-beta-depleted transplantation in children. TCRbeta library preparation incorporated unique molecular identifiers. TCRdb used MiXCR to reprocess the PCR reads, holding one entry per CDR3 protein. The sample records approximately 980,000 distinct CDR3 sequences, about 29% being singletons. Specimen: PBMCs, mostly from graft donor cells, collected 360 days after TCRalphabeta/CD19-depleted stem cell transplant. The receptors derive from a boy younger than two who had a stem cell transplant for SCID, so the T cells may come from the graft donor.

This clonotype was counted only a few times. The V and J genes are TRBV7-6 and TRBJ1-4; 9 nucleotides match TRBD1. There are 15 residues in the CDR3. Germline V gene data show CDR1 as SGHVS and CDR2 as FNYEAQ. V shed 1 base and J 7 bases; nucleotides not matched to a gene: 4. The CDR3 region is CASSLVGTGIEKLFF. The CDR3, as DNA: TGTGCCAGCAGCTTAGTAGGGACAGGGATTGAAAAACTGTTTTTT. The whole variable domain, remainder taken from reference TRBV7-6 and TRBJ1-4, is GAGVSQSPRYKVTKRGQDVALRCDPISGHVSLYWYRQALGQGPEFLTYFNYEAQQDKSGLPNDRFSAERPEGSISTLTIQRTEQRDSAMYRCASSLVGTGIEKLFFGSGTQLSVL.

The V gene is TRBV7-6, the J gene TRBJ2-7, with 7 bases lining up with TRBD1. The ends lost 5 bases at V and 0 bases at J; junction bases unmatched: 10. Germline assignment: CDR1 SGHVS and CDR2 FNYEAQ. The CDR3 is made up of 16 amino acids. The chain's CDR3 is CASSDKNRGNSYEQYF. CDR3 coding DNA: TGTGCCAGCAGCGACAAGAACAGGGGTAACTCCTACGAGCAGTACTTC. Using reference TRBV7-6 and TRBJ2-7 for the parts outside the CDR3, the full variable domain is GAGVSQSPRYKVTKRGQDVALRCDPISGHVSLYWYRQALGQGPEFLTYFNYEAQQDKSGLPNDRFSAERPEGSISTLTIQRTEQRDSAMYRCASSDKNRGNSYEQYFGPGTRLTVT.

The J gene is TRBJ1-1, the V gene TRBV20-1; possibly TRBD1 for D (6 bases). CDR1 is DFQATT and CDR2 is SNEGSKA in the germline V gene (reference sequence). V lost 1 base and J 1 base, leaving 10 bases between the germline ends. The CDR3 is made up of 14 amino acids. CDR3 sequence (DNA): TGCAGTGCTAGAGGGGGCAGGGGGAACACTGAAGCTTTCTTT. Its protein product is CSARGGRGNTEAFF.

In its sample, this clonotype was seen many times. The chain has TRBV29-1 and TRBJ1-1; D possibly corresponds to TRBD1 (5 bases). In germline, CDR1 is SQVTM, CDR2 ANQGSEA. The CDR3 runs 10 residues. V lost 6 bases, J lost 5 bases, and 7 bases lay in between. The DNA for the CDR3 is TGCAGCGTGACAGAAACTGAAGCTTTCTTT. Protein: CSVTETEAFF.

This clonotype was found a few times. This chain uses TRBV27 with TRBJ2-5; TRBD1 might be the D (6 bases). Germline CDR1 MNHEY, CDR2 SMNVEV (reference sequence). Trimming shortened V by 2 bases and J by 5 bases, and 24 bases separated the two germline ends. CDR3 length: 18 residues. CDR3 loop: CASSLRAGRGGVRETQYF. In nucleotides, the CDR3 is TGTGCCAGCAGTTTACGTGCAGGGAGAGGGGGAGTGAGGGAGACCCAGTACTTC.

The chain links TRBV28 to TRBJ1-2; TRBD1 matches at 8 bases. There are 16 residues in the CDR3. J was trimmed by 7 bases and V by 7 bases; bases with no gene match: 17. The germline V gene encodes CDR1 MDHEN and CDR2 SYDVKM. This CDR3 is CASTSTGGAIGSGYTF. Written as DNA, the CDR3 is TGTGCCAGCACAAGCACAGGGGGTGCCATAGGAAGTGGCTACACCTTC.

The chain combines TRBV6-5 with TRBJ1-3; D gene uncertain. In germline, CDR1 is MNHEY, CDR2 SVGAGI. The CDR3 has 15 residues. V was pared by 2 bases and J by 0 bases, with 8 bases between. The CDR3 DNA follows: TGTGCCAGCAGTTACGAGGGCTTCTCTGGAAACACCATATATTTT. Translation gives CASSYEGFSGNTIYF.

This clonotype appeared many times. The chain links TRBV5-1 to TRBJ2-1; 7 bases fit TRBD1. The CDR3 runs to 13 residues. After removal of 1 base from V and 6 bases from J, the junction contained 1 base not matched to a gene. The germline V gene has CDR1 SGHRS and CDR2 YFSETQ. The CDR3 is CASSLTGVNEQFF. In DNA, the CDR3 is TGCGCCAGCAGCTTGACAGGGGTCAATGAGCAGTTCTTC.

This clonotype was observed a few times. The chain is built from TRBV18 and TRBJ1-1; the D is unclear. The CDR3 runs to 15 residues. The germline V gene encodes CDR1 KGHSH and CDR2 LQKENI. The V end lost 2 bases, the J end lost 0 bases, and 10 bases lay between the germline ends. In DNA form, the CDR3 reads TGTGCCAGCTCACCAGTAATAACAGTGAACACTGAAGCTTTCTTT. Protein sequence: CASSPVITVNTEAFF.

The chain recombines TRBV9 with TRBJ1-4; D is unclear. CDR3 size: 15 residues. Germline CDR1 reads SGDLS; CDR2 reads YYNGEE. Between the trimmed V and J ends, which lost 0 bases and 3 bases, there was a span of 9 bases. This chain's CDR3 is CASSVEGRSNEKLFF. The CDR3 DNA reads TGTGCCAGCAGCGTAGAGGGAAGGTCTAATGAAAAACTGTTTTTT.

This clonotype has only one observation. The chain combines TRBV28 with TRBJ2-1; 8 bases match TRBD2. The CDR3 covers 15 residues. Trimming cost V 3 bases and J 4 bases; bases outside gene matches: 5. CDR1 is MDHEN, CDR2 SYDVKM, per germline. CDR3 amino acids: CASSLPGGGYNEQFF. Here the CDR3 DNA reads TGTGCCAGCAGTTTGCCCGGGGGGGGTTACAATGAGCAGTTCTTC.

This clonotype was seen a handful of times. The chain uses TRBV2 and TRBJ2-1, with a weak D call TRBD2 (7 bases). In germline, CDR1 is SNHLY, CDR2 FYNNEI. The V and J ends lost 6 bases and 1 base respectively, with 13 bases between them. The CDR3 extends over 15 amino acids. The CDR3 is CASRDSGASYNEQFF. The CDR3 nucleotides are TGTGCCAGCAGGGACAGCGGGGCGTCCTACAATGAGCAGTTCTTC.

The chain joins TRBV5-1 to TRBJ2-7, with D possibly matching TRBD2 (7 bases). V lost 2 bases, J lost 2 bases, and 14 bases lay in between. Germline values: CDR1 SGHRS, CDR2 YFSETQ. There are 15 residues in the CDR3. In DNA, the CDR3 is TGCGCCAGCAGCTTCCGGAGAGGGGGGGCCTACGAGCAGTACTTC. As protein: CASSFRRGGAYEQYF.

There are a few counts of this clonotype. V gene TRBV7-9 combines with J gene TRBJ2-5, with no clear D. The V and J ends lost 6 bases and 0 bases respectively, with 14 bases between them. This CDR3 is 15 amino acids long. CDR1 is SEHNR and CDR2 is FQNEAQ in the germline V gene (reference sequence). The CDR3 DNA reads TGTGCCAGCAGATTCACTGACGGAGACCAAGAGACCCAGTACTTC. Its protein is CASRFTDGDQETQYF.

V and J are TRBV6-1 and TRBJ1-3; D is undetermined. Germline CDR1 MNHNS, CDR2 SASEGT. With 6 bases removed from V and 0 bases from J, the gap between germline ends came to 15 bases. The CDR3 sequence is 16 residues long. CDR3 in amino acids: CASSLTRWGSGNTIYF. The DNA for the CDR3 is TGTGCCAGCAGCCTGACCCGATGGGGCTCTGGAAACACCATATATTTT.

J is TRBJ2-2 and V is TRBV4-3; perhaps D is TRBD1 or TRBD2 (5 bases each). The germline gives CDR1 LGHNA, CDR2 YSLEER. The CDR3 is 18 residues long. Trimming pared 0 bases from V and 5 bases from J, leaving 19 bases between. The CDR3 region is CASSQEIWGSFLTGELFF. DNA of the CDR3: TGCGCCAGCAGCCAAGAAATATGGGGGAGCTTTTTAACCGGGGAGCTGTTTTTT.

The V and J genes are TRBV12-3 or TRBV12-4 and TRBJ1-1; D is uncertain. V was clipped by 7 bases and J by 7 bases, with 16 bases between them. The CDR3 length is 13 residues. CDR3 protein: CASIVSVPFEAFF. In DNA, the CDR3 is TGTGCCAGCATTGTCAGCGTACCCTTTGAAGCTTTCTTT.

The chain has TRBV27 and TRBJ2-7; TRBD1 might be the D (6 bases). Trimming pared 6 bases from V and 0 bases from J, leaving 15 bases between. CDR1 and CDR2 (germline): MNHEY, SMNVEV (reference sequence). This CDR3 is built from 15 residues. This CDR3 is CASSSYRASSYEQYF. CDR3 bases: TGTGCCAGCAGCTCGTACAGGGCGAGCTCCTACGAGCAGTACTTC.

CDR3 region: CASSPGSPSTDTQYF. CDR3 nucleotide sequence: TGTGCCAGCAGTCCCGGGTCTCCTAGCACAGATACGCAGTATTTT. The chain combines TRBV28 with TRBJ2-3; D uncertain. The CDR3 extends over 15 amino acids. CDR1 MDHEN and CDR2 SYDVKM come from the germline V gene. Deletions cut 5 bases from V and 0 bases from J, with 12 bases between.

This clonotype showed up just a few times. The genes are TRBV2 and TRBJ2-3; possible D gene TRBD2, 6 bases. The CDR3 spans 18 residues. Germline CDR1 and CDR2: SNHLY and FYNNEI. Trimming pared 7 bases from V and 4 bases from J, leaving 27 bases between. The CDR3 sequence is CASKATPSRTIRADTQYF. The DNA of the CDR3 is TGTGCCAGCAAAGCGACCCCCTCCAGGACTATAAGGGCAGATACGCAGTATTTT.

This clonotype has just a few counts. This sequence joins TRBV9 and TRBJ1-1; 10 bases are shared with TRBD1. Germline loops: CDR1 SGDLS, CDR2 YYNGEE. After removal of 4 bases from V and 5 bases from J, the junction contained 8 bases not matched to a gene. The CDR3 totals 15 residues. Here the CDR3 DNA reads TGTGCCAGCAGCACCCCCGGGACAGGGGAAACTGAAGCTTTCTTT. Encoded protein: CASSTPGTGETEAFF.

This clonotype has a handful of counts. The gene calls are TRBV4-1 and TRBJ1-2; D is unresolved. Germline CDR1 is MGHRA and CDR2 is YSYEKL. CDR3 length: 14 residues. Trimming pared 4 bases from V and 7 bases from J, leaving 16 bases between. For the CDR3, the DNA is TGCGCCAGCAGCCCGACGTTGCGGGTTTCTGGCTACACCTTC. Translation: CASSPTLRVSGYTF.

A few counts support this clonotype. The rearrangement uses TRBV20-1 and TRBJ1-5; 10 bases are shared with TRBD1. The V segment lost 0 bases and the J segment 1 base; nucleotides outside the gene matches: 3. This CDR3 comprises 16 residues. Germline V lookup: CDR1 DFQATT, CDR2 SNEGSKA (reference sequence). CDR3 protein: CSARDGGQGSNQPQHF. CDR3 DNA sequence: TGCAGTGCTAGAGACGGGGGACAGGGGAGCAATCAGCCCCAGCATTTT.

In its sample, this clonotype was seen a few times. This chain connects TRBV6-2 or TRBV6-3 to TRBJ2-2; D remains unclear. V was clipped by 6 bases and J by 0 bases, with 8 bases between them. The CDR3 is made up of 14 amino acids. Looked up from germline, CDR1 is MNHEY and CDR2 is SVGEGT. The CDR3 spells CASRGIPNTGELFF. DNA of the CDR3: TGTGCCAGCAGGGGGATACCGAACACCGGGGAGCTGTTTTTT.

The gene calls are TRBV3-1 and TRBJ2-7; D is ambiguous. V was cut by 0 bases and J by 0 bases, with 12 bases left in between. CDR1 LGHDT and CDR2 YNNKEL come from the germline V gene (reference sequence). This CDR3 has 16 amino acids. The CDR3 coding sequence is TGTGCCAGCAGCCAAGAAGGAACACGAATCTCCTACGAGCAGTACTTC. Protein product: CASSQEGTRISYEQYF.

This clonotype was seen a handful of times. This sequence joins TRBV9 and TRBJ2-5; weak D call: TRBD1 (5 bases). With 3 bases removed from V and 4 bases from J, the gap between germline ends came to 10 bases. The germline CDR1 and CDR2 sequences are SGDLS and YYNGEE. The CDR3 is 13 amino acids. The CDR3 DNA follows: TGTGCCAGCAGCGAGGGGTATTCAGAGACCCAGTACTTC. This encodes CASSEGYSETQYF. Variable domain in full (rest from reference TRBV9 and TRBJ2-5): DSGVTQTPKHLITATGQRVTLRCSPRSGDLSVYWYQQSLDQGLQFLIQYYNGEERAKGNILERFSAQQFPDLHSELNLSSLELGDSALYFCASSEGYSETQYFGPGTRLLVL.

V and J are TRBV20-1 and TRBJ1-4, with D tentatively TRBD1 (5 bases). Germline V gene data show CDR1 as DFQATT and CDR2 as SNEGSKA (reference sequence). Trimming took 5 bases from V and 4 from J, leaving 17 bases between them. The CDR3 is 15 amino acids. The CDR3 protein is CSAPIQGNLNEKLFF. The DNA of the CDR3 is TGCAGTGCTCCGATTCAGGGCAACCTTAATGAAAAACTGTTTTTT.